The 6 T cell receptor beta chains listed next were all sequenced from one sample in a study of molecular identifiers for immune sequencing clone quantification. TCRdb itself ran the PCR reads through MiXCR, one entry per CDR3 protein. The table lists more than 550,000 distinct CDR3 sequences, roughly 25% of them singletons. Sequenced material: naive CD8+ T cells from blood, with Jurkat cell RNA spiked in. The subset here: FACS-sorted CD8+CD4-CCR7+CD45RA+ naive T cells. These receptor sequences come from a human donor in good health. Some libraries in this study had Jurkat cell RNA spiked in.

Many counts were recorded for this clonotype. The chain uses TRBV2 and TRBJ1-1; no reliable D call. This CDR3 comprises 13 residues. Trimming pared 8 bases from V and 4 bases from J, leaving 14 bases between. The germline V gene has CDR1 SNHLY and CDR2 FYNNEI. CDR3 sequence: CASLELGSTEAFF. The CDR3 DNA sequence: TGTGCCAGCCTAGAGCTAGGAAGCACTGAAGCTTTCTTT.

In this sample, this clonotype turned up a few times. CDR3 bases: TGTGCCAGCAGTCCAACCGGGACAGACACCGGGGAGCTGTTTTTT. Its protein is CASSPTGTDTGELFF. The chain recombines TRBV2 with TRBJ2-2; 7 positions agree with TRBD1. The CDR3 extends over 15 amino acids. Germline V gene sequence: CDR1 SNHLY, CDR2 FYNNEI. With V trimmed by 5 bases and J by 3 bases, 6 bases remained unmatched.

This clonotype was recorded many times. The chain employs TRBV7-2 and TRBJ1-2, with 7 bases aligning to TRBD1. The CDR3 is 17 residues long. CDR1 is SGHTA and CDR2 is FQGNSA in the germline V gene. The junction had 15 bases not matched to a gene; V was cut back by 4 bases and J by 4 bases. The CDR3 DNA follows: TGTGCCAGCAGCTCGACGCCGAGGACAGGCGGCTCCTATGGCTACACCTTC. Its translation: CASSSTPRTGGSYGYTF. The whole variable domain, filled in from reference TRBV7-2 and TRBJ1-2, reads GAGVSQSPSNKVTEKGKDVELRCDPISGHTALYWYRQSLGQGLEFLIYFQGNSAPDKSGLPSDRFSAERTGGSVSTLTIQRTQQEDSAVYLCASSSTPRTGGSYGYTFGSGTRLTVV.

Ten or more counts support this clonotype. The V call is TRBV28, the J call TRBJ2-7; no clear D. Trimming stripped 4 bases from V and 3 bases from J, with 13 bases between. The V gene's germline CDR1 is MDHEN and CDR2 SYDVKM. The CDR3 is 14 residues long. The DNA for the CDR3 is TGTGCCAGCAGTTCCTCCGCCACCGGCTACGAGCAGTACTTC. Its translation: CASSSSATGYEQYF. Full variable domain (outside the CDR3, taken from reference TRBV28 and TRBJ2-7): DVKVTQSSRYLVKRTGEKVFLECVQDMDHENMFWYRQDPGLGLRLIYFSYDVKMKEKGDIPEGYSVSREKKERFSLILESASTNQTSMYLCASSSSATGYEQYFGPGTRLTVT.

As concerns this clonotype: The junction shows a germline mismatch at one end, possibly a read error. J is TRBJ2-1 and V is TRBV6-5; D may be TRBD2 (5 bases). This CDR3 has 14 residues. Looked up from germline, CDR1 is MNHEY and CDR2 is SVGAGI. Here the CDR3 DNA reads TGTACCAGCAGTTCTCTAGCAGGTCCTATGGAGCAGTTCTTC. Its translation is CTSSSLAGPMEQFF.

This clonotype was observed a few times. The CDR3 nucleotides are TGTGCCAGCAGTTACTTAGACAGATATCAGCCCCAGCATTTT. This gives the protein CASSYLDRYQPQHF. V and J are TRBV6-2 or TRBV6-3 and TRBJ1-5; the D gene is possibly TRBD1 (5 bases). Trimming cost V 1 base and J 5 bases, with 9 bases left between them. CDR3 length: 14 residues. Germline V gene sequence: CDR1 MNHEY, CDR2 SVGEGT.